These T cell receptor beta chains were read from a single sample in a study of blood T cell repertoires in COVID-19. Assay: immunoSEQ multiplex PCR; the TCRdb copy retains only in-frame clones and omits some. The sample lists fewer than 250,000 clones; roughly 82% were seen once. The sample comprised peripheral blood. These receptors were taken from an elderly woman with COVID-19, enrolled during active disease. CDR3s leave out the opening cysteine and the closing phenylalanine or tryptophan. For some rows the clone size is stated as once, few or many, or as a class when expanded; others skip it.

v_gene,j_gene,abundance,CDR3aa
TRBV3-1/TRBV3-2,TRBJ1-1,-,ASSEGAQGAYVRAF
TRBV19,TRBJ2-2,once,ASSTSGLRGTGELF
TRBV6-6,TRBJ1-2,-,ASRPSGQGNYGYT
TRBV18,TRBJ1-3,-,ASSPPYQGISGNTIY
TRBV30,TRBJ2-7,-,AWSVRQLHEQY
TRBV6-2/TRBV6-3,TRBJ1-2,-,ASSYPGRGDYGYT
TRBV5-5,TRBJ2-2,-,ASSPRSAHTGELF
TRBV30,TRBJ1-2,-,AWSHRDSYGYT
TRBV9,TRBJ2-3,-,ASSVVAGETTDTQY
TRBV5-1,TRBJ2-5,-,ASSLLGGKETQY
TRBV18,TRBJ2-1,-,ASSPRTGAYNEQF
TRBV6-2/TRBV6-3,TRBJ1-2,-,ASSYRPAGNYGYT
TRBV18,TRBJ1-1,-,ASSPGQGNTEAF
TRBV5-6,TRBJ1-3,-,ASTSVGTGGSSGNTIY
TRBV7-2,TRBJ1-1,-,ASSAHLLNTEAF
TRBV11-2,TRBJ1-1,-,ASSLGPRGTEAF
TRBV5-1,TRBJ1-4,-,ASTPGSRAVNEKLF
TRBV29-1,TRBJ2-1,-,SVAQGEQF
TRBV18,TRBJ2-1,once,ASSPSGGSYNEQF
TRBV5-1,TRBJ1-5,-,ASSLAPTGERNQPQH
TRBV3-1/TRBV3-2,TRBJ2-2,-,ASSQGTLASGGVTGELF
TRBV6-4,TRBJ2-2,-,ASKAQGVNTGELF
TRBV7-2,TRBJ1-1,few,ASSSQGEKTEAF
TRBV5-6,TRBJ2-1,-,ASSLEGGGHNEQF
TRBV19,TRBJ1-1,-,ASSARGANTEAF
TRBV19,TRBJ2-1,-,ASSISSGGQSSSYNEQF
TRBV28,TRBJ1-5,once,ASRRRDINSNQPQH
TRBV13,TRBJ2-1,-,ASSLGQRDNNEQF
TRBV10-3,TRBJ2-5,-,AISKRGNGETQY
TRBV15,TRBJ2-5,-,ATSRDSQALLDLETQY
TRBV5-4,TRBJ2-1,-,ASSRGGGRENEQF
TRBV28,TRBJ1-5,-,ASSLYGTGHQPQH
TRBV19,TRBJ1-5,-,ASKDTNSNQPQH
TRBV21-1,TRBJ1-6,-,ASSKAAAQGHRDSPLH
TRBV20-1,TRBJ1-1,once,SAIDRLEAF
TRBV4-2,TRBJ1-1,-,ASSPRLMMNTEAF
TRBV4-2,TRBJ2-3,-,ASSQGRLAGGGTDTQY
TRBV7-3,TRBJ2-7,-,ASSRTSTDFSYEQY
TRBV7-2,TRBJ2-3,-,ASSPSAGGVNTQY
TRBV5-1,TRBJ2-4,-,ASSLVGTGNIQY